This T cell receptor beta chain came from a study of regulatory T cells in long-lasting Graves disease. This clonotype was detected only a few times. Indicated time point: newly diagnosed GD, antithyroid drugs for less than 3 months. Researchers made the TCR library from RNA that was extracted from PBMCs. CDR3 regions were amplified by Arm-PCR using iRepertoire HTBI primers to build TCR beta libraries. TCRdb re-analysed the multiplex PCR reads in MiXCR, keeping a single row per CDR3 protein. The top ten hold around 20% of the sample, which has some 230,000 distinct CDR3 sequences, around 16% seen once. The specimen was peripheral blood mononuclear cells (PBMCs), collected at new diagnosis, from a patient treated with antithyroid drugs. The origin of this receptor is a female donor with Graves disease.

In nucleotides, the CDR3 is TGTGCCAGCAGCGGATCCGGGACTAGCGGGAGGGCCGGGTACGAGCAGTACTTC. It encodes CASSGSGTSGRAGYEQYF. The rearrangement links TRBV12-3 or TRBV12-4 to TRBJ2-7, with 16 bases matching TRBD2. The CDR3 totals 18 residues. The junction had 12 bases not matched to a gene; V was cut back by 6 bases and J by 4 bases.